What follows are 28 T cell receptor beta chains derived from one specimen sequenced in a study of cytomegalovirus exposure and HLA in healthy donors (TCRdb year 2017). To prepare the library, the immunoSEQ multiplex PCR assay was applied. Here the immuneACCESS table is served through TCRdb, limited to in-frame sequences with V and J called. Missing clones are a known gap in these copies; in checked studies unresolved V genes cover under half, and the rest lacks a known reason. Across this sample there are under 250,000 clones, with about 83% seen only once. The ten most abundant clones make up about 2.5% of the sample. The sequenced material came from PBMCs. The receptors come from a man between 18 and 35 years old in good health and CMV-seronegative.

The chain employs TRBV30 and TRBJ1-1, with D possibly being TRBD1 (5 bases). V was shortened by 1 base and J by 4 bases, with 10 bases between the two germline ends. CDR1 is GTSNPN, CDR2 SVGIG, per germline (reference sequence). The CDR3 sequence is 13 residues long. CDR3 bases: TGTGCCTGGAGTGAAGGGGCCACCACTGAAGCTTTCTTT. The encoded protein is CAWSEGATTEAFF.

This clone came up a few times. The genes are TRBV28 and TRBJ1-6; no definite D call. Germline V CDR1 and CDR2: MDHEN, SYDVKM. The CDR3 length is 14 residues. V lost 2 bases and J lost 9, with 11 bases in between. As DNA, the CDR3 is TGTGCCAGCAGTTTAGGTGGGCTGGGTTCACCCCTCCACTTT. Translation: CASSLGGLGSPLHF.

The chain uses TRBV5-1 and TRBJ1-3; TRBD1 agrees at 7 bases. V was clipped by 1 base and J by 8 bases; unmatched bases: 12. Germline V CDR1 and CDR2: SGHRS, YFSETQ. The CDR3 extends over 16 amino acids. This CDR3 is CASSLSNPRTGDTIYF. CDR3 DNA sequence: TGCGCCAGCAGCTTGTCCAATCCCCGGACAGGAGACACCATATATTTT.

This chain connects TRBV19 to TRBJ1-3; D is perhaps TRBD1 (5 bases). The CDR3 runs to 14 residues. Germline V gene sequence: CDR1 LNHDA, CDR2 SQIVND (reference sequence). V lost 2 bases and J 4 bases, leaving 9 bases between the germline ends. CDR3 in DNA: TGTGCCAGTAGTATATTCAACAGGGGAAACACCATATATTTT. It yields the protein CASSIFNRGNTIYF.

CDR3 region: CASSSAGTNEKLFF. DNA of the CDR3: TGTGCCAGTAGTTCGGCAGGAACTAATGAAAAACTGTTTTTT. This chain connects TRBV19 to TRBJ1-4; D gene unclear. V lost 5 bases and J lost 1, with 8 bases in between. Germline V gene sequence: CDR1 LNHDA, CDR2 SQIVND (reference sequence). The CDR3 contains 14 residues.

This chain connects TRBV7-2 to TRBJ1-5; D call uncertain. The V gene lost 0 bases and the J gene lost 9 bases, with 9 bases spanning the gap. The germline V gene has CDR1 SGHTA and CDR2 FQGNSA. There are 13 residues in the CDR3. The CDR3 DNA follows: TGTGCCAGCAGCTTAGCACCGGAGCGGCCCCAGCATTTT. It yields the protein CASSLAPERPQHF.

The chain recombines TRBV9 with TRBJ1-2; TRBD1 matches at 9 bases. The CDR3 runs to 16 residues. V lost 0 bases to trimming and J lost 2 bases; unmatched junction nucleotides: 5. Germline-derived CDR1 and CDR2 are SGDLS and YYNGEE. CDR3 in DNA: TGTGCCAGCAGCGTAGAGGGACAGGGTATCAACTATGGCTACACCTTC. Translated: CASSVEGQGINYGYTF.

In nucleotides, the CDR3 is TGTGCCAGCAGCGTCGGACAGCCGTATGGCTACACCTTC. Amino acid sequence: CASSVGQPYGYTF. The chain has TRBV28 and TRBJ1-2, with D perhaps matching TRBD1 (6 bases). Germline-derived CDR1 and CDR2 are MDHEN and SYDVKM. The CDR3 is 13 amino acids. The V end was cut by 6 bases, the J end by 5 bases, with 13 bases between.

DNA for the CDR3: TGCGCCAGCAGCCAAGATGACCGGGCCGGGGGTGAAAAACTGTTTTTT. Protein product: CASSQDDRAGGEKLFF. This chain uses TRBV4-1 with TRBJ1-4, with D possibly TRBD1 on 5 matching bases. The germline V and J ends were trimmed by 0 bases and 7 bases, with 15 bases remaining between them. Germline loops: CDR1 MGHRA, CDR2 YSYEKL. The CDR3 loop spans 16 amino acids.

The J gene is TRBJ2-7, the V gene TRBV7-8; 10 positions match TRBD1. The CDR3 runs 17 residues. Germline values: CDR1 SGHVS, CDR2 FQNEAQ. The junction had 12 bases not matched to a gene; V was cut back by 5 bases and J by 2 bases. As DNA, the CDR3 is TGTGCCAGCAGCCAGCCGAGGTGGGGACAGGGGACCTACGAGCAGTACTTC. Translating gives CASSQPRWGQGTYEQYF.

This clone showed up just a few times. This chain connects TRBV29-1 to TRBJ1-1; perhaps TRBD1 as D (5 bases). The CDR3 has 11 amino acids. V gave up 4 bases and J gave up 6 bases, with 9 bases separating them. The germline gives CDR1 SQVTM, CDR2 ANQGSEA. CDR3 bases: TGCAGCGTTGTCGAGACAGCTGAAGCTTTCTTT. This gives the protein CSVVETAEAFF. The full variable domain, completed using reference TRBV29-1 and TRBJ1-1, is SAVISQKPSRDICQRGTSLTIQCQVDSQVTMMFWYRQQPGQSLTLIATANQGSEATYESGFVIDKFPISRPNLTFSTLTVSNMSPEDSSIYLCSVVETAEAFFGQGTRLTVV.

The chain is built from TRBV4-1 and TRBJ2-7; no clear D. V was clipped by 0 bases and J by 2 bases, with 8 bases between them. Looked up from germline, CDR1 is MGHRA and CDR2 is YSYEKL. This CDR3 has 14 residues. CDR3 amino acids: CASSQEGQAYEQYF. CDR3 coding DNA: TGCGCCAGCAGCCAAGAAGGTCAGGCCTACGAGCAGTACTTC.

This rearrangement joins TRBV30 to TRBJ2-1; 10 nucleotides agree with TRBD2. Trimming cost V 2 bases and J 7 bases; bases outside gene matches: 2. Germline V gene data show CDR1 as GTSNPN and CDR2 as SVGIG (reference sequence). The CDR3 is 13 amino acids. The CDR3 bases are TGTGCCTGGAGTTCACTAGCGGGAAATGAGCAGTTCTTC. Its translation is CAWSSLAGNEQFF. Full variable domain (outside the CDR3, taken from reference TRBV30 and TRBJ2-1): SQTIHQWPATLVQPVGSPLSLECTVEGTSNPNLYWYRQAAGRGLQLLFYSVGIGQISSEVPQNLSASRPQDRQFILSSKKLLLSDSGFYLCAWSSLAGNEQFFGPGTRLTVL.

In this sample, this clone turned up a few times. The chain is built from TRBV27 and TRBJ2-5; the match to TRBD2 covers 10 bases. V shed 0 bases and J 4 bases; nucleotides not matched to a gene: 5. CDR1 MNHEY and CDR2 SMNVEV come from the germline V gene (reference sequence). The CDR3 is 16 residues long. The CDR3 here is CASSLSGTSVPETQYF. CDR3 bases: TGTGCCAGCAGTTTATCTGGGACTAGCGTTCCAGAGACCCAGTACTTC.

The chain links TRBV2 to TRBJ1-3; possible D gene TRBD1, 5 bases. Trimming stripped 5 bases from V and 0 bases from J, with 17 bases between. This CDR3 has 17 residues. Looked up from germline, CDR1 is SNHLY and CDR2 is FYNNEI. The CDR3 loop is CASSLQDYLRSGNTIYF. Here the CDR3 DNA reads TGTGCCAGCAGTTTACAGGATTACCTACGCTCTGGAAACACCATATATTTT. The full variable domain, rest sourced from reference TRBV2 and TRBJ1-3, is EPEVTQTPSHQVTQMGQEVILRCVPISNHLYFYWYRQILGQKVEFLVSFYNNEISEKSEIFDDQFSVERPDGSNFTLKIRSTKLEDSAMYFCASSLQDYLRSGNTIYFGEGSWLTVV.

This chain uses TRBV30 with TRBJ1-5; unclear D gene. The CDR3 runs to 12 residues. Germline CDR1 is GTSNPN and CDR2 is SVGIG (reference sequence). The germline V and J ends were trimmed by 2 bases and 6 bases, with 8 bases remaining between them. The CDR3 sequence: CAWSRGSQPQHF. DNA of the CDR3: TGTGCCTGGAGTCGGGGAAGTCAGCCCCAGCATTTT.

This clone showed up just once. CDR3 protein: CASSLHQLADQETQYF. CDR3 nucleotide sequence: TGTGCCAGCTCACTCCATCAACTAGCGGACCAAGAGACCCAGTACTTC. This chain uses TRBV18 with TRBJ2-5; 8 bases are shared with TRBD2. The junction had 7 bases not matched to a gene; V was cut back by 4 bases and J by 0 bases. This CDR3 has 16 amino acids. CDR1 is KGHSH, CDR2 LQKENI, per germline.

The chain is built from TRBV5-1 and TRBJ2-5; a possible D gene is TRBD2 (6 bases). This CDR3 has 12 residues. Germline-derived CDR1 and CDR2 are SGHRS and YFSETQ. V lost 7 bases and J lost 4, with 11 bases in between. CDR3 DNA sequence: TGCGCCAGCGGGGAGGTTCCAGAGACCCAGTACTTC. Encoded protein: CASGEVPETQYF.

The rearrangement links TRBV6-1 to TRBJ2-5; D unresolved. CDR1 is MNHNS, CDR2 SASEGT, per germline. CDR3 length: 13 residues. V lost 5 bases to trimming and J lost 5 bases, with 12 bases between them. For the CDR3, the DNA is TGTGCCAGCAGTTTAGAGGTGGAGGAGACCCAGTACTTC. Protein sequence: CASSLEVEETQYF.

This chain uses TRBV30 with TRBJ1-2; D gene uncertain. Trimming removed 0 bases at V and 4 bases at J, with 12 bases between. The germline V gene encodes CDR1 GTSNPN and CDR2 SVGIG (reference sequence). This CDR3 comprises 14 residues. In DNA, the CDR3 is TGTGCCTGGAGTGTCGGTCTGCCGGGCTATGGCTACACCTTC. It encodes CAWSVGLPGYGYTF. Filled out from reference TRBV30 and TRBJ1-2, the complete variable domain reads SQTIHQWPATLVQPVGSPLSLECTVEGTSNPNLYWYRQAAGRGLQLLFYSVGIGQISSEVPQNLSASRPQDRQFILSSKKLLLSDSGFYLCAWSVGLPGYGYTFGSGTRLTVV.

CDR3 nucleotides: TGTGCCACACTAGCGGGGGGTAATGAGCAGTTCTTC. Its translation: CATLAGGNEQFF. The genes are TRBV2 and TRBJ2-1; the match to TRBD2 covers 12 bases. V shed 10 bases, J shed 7 bases, and the junction held 2 bases outside the gene matches. The CDR3 length is 12 residues. The germline CDR1 and CDR2 sequences are SNHLY and FYNNEI.

This clone was recorded once. The genes are TRBV2 and TRBJ2-4; unclear D gene. The germline CDR1 and CDR2 sequences are SNHLY and FYNNEI. The CDR3 loop spans 14 amino acids. V gave up 6 bases and J gave up 0 bases, with 9 bases separating them. CDR3 nucleotides: TGTGCCAGCAGCCCGACTGTAGCCAAAAACATTCAGTACTTC. This sequence encodes CASSPTVAKNIQYF.

This clone appeared once. CDR3 sequence reads: CASSLEPPREVAGGVYEQYF. In DNA form, the CDR3 reads TGCGCCAGCAGCTTGGAACCCCCTCGGGAGGTAGCGGGAGGAGTCTACGAGCAGTACTTC. This chain uses TRBV5-1 with TRBJ2-7; 10 nucleotides align to TRBD2. This CDR3 has 20 residues. The V and J ends lost 0 bases and 3 bases, in that order; junction bases with no gene match: 18. Germline-derived CDR1 and CDR2 are SGHRS and YFSETQ.

The chain links TRBV18 to TRBJ1-4; TRBD1 is a possible D gene (6 bases). CDR3 size: 15 residues. V shed 3 bases and J shed 6 bases, with 14 bases lying between them. Germline V gives CDR1 KGHSH, CDR2 LQKENI. CDR3 coding DNA: TGTGCCAGCTCACCCCTACAGGGTGCCGATGAAAAACTGTTTTTT. This sequence encodes CASSPLQGADEKLFF.

The rearrangement uses TRBV29-1 and TRBJ2-6; D gene uncertain. Trimming removed 4 bases from V and 7 bases from J, with 11 bases in between. Per the germline V gene, CDR1 is SQVTM and CDR2 is ANQGSEA. The CDR3 is made up of 13 amino acids. The CDR3 is CSVGRSGANVLTF. The CDR3 region has the DNA TGCAGCGTTGGAAGATCAGGAGCCAACGTCCTGACTTTC.

This chain uses TRBV28 with TRBJ1-2, with 9 bases that match TRBD1. Germline V gene data show CDR1 as MDHEN and CDR2 as SYDVKM. Trimming cost V 6 bases and J 5 bases; bases outside gene matches: 7. This CDR3 is 14 amino acids long. The chain's CDR3 is CASSPPGTGYGYTF. The DNA of the CDR3 is TGTGCCAGCAGCCCCCCCGGGACAGGGTATGGCTACACCTTC.

The gene calls are TRBV18 and TRBJ1-1; the D is unclear. CDR3 length equals 12 residues. From germline, CDR1 is KGHSH and CDR2 LQKENI. Trimming took 5 bases from V and 3 from J, leaving 7 bases between them. The DNA of the CDR3 is TGTGCCAGCTCATACTTTGACACTGAAGCTTTCTTT. Its translation: CASSYFDTEAFF.

The chain joins TRBV15 to TRBJ1-1; D is unresolved. The V and J ends lost 1 base and 12 bases respectively, with 18 bases between them. The CDR3 is 14 residues long. Germline-derived CDR1 and CDR2 are LNHNV and YYDKDF (reference sequence). CDR3 nucleotides: TGTGCCACCAGCAGAGTGGTTCAGATAATAGACTCTTTCTTT. This sequence encodes CATSRVVQIIDSFF.